The clone carrying this TCR beta chain has a single count. Its antigen is currently unknown. The data are from a study of cytomegalovirus exposure and HLA in healthy donors. Points from the study as a whole: Listed as cytomegalovirus-associated were more than 150 TCR beta chains. Later work associated roughly 17,000 TCR beta sequences with HLA alleles at 0.05 false discovery rate.

Primers: 60 Vbeta forward and 13 Jbeta reverse. Generated by immunoSEQ multiplex PCR, the TCRdb table keeps only in-frame clones and is missing some. The sample holds about 35,000 clones; more than 65% are singletons and the top ten take 3.6%. Likely unrecorded immune exposures existed in these nominally healthy donors. The sequenced sample was PBMCs. This receptor was identified in a woman under 30 in good health and CMV-seronegative.

The CDR3, as DNA: TGCAGCGTTGACGTGAGCAACGAGCAGTACTTC. Encoded protein: CSVDVSNEQYF. This sequence joins TRBV29-1 and TRBJ2-7; no clear D. V was shortened by 3 bases and J by 5 bases, with 8 bases between the two germline ends. This CDR3 is built from 11 residues. Germline CDR1 reads SQVTM; CDR2 reads ANQGSEA.